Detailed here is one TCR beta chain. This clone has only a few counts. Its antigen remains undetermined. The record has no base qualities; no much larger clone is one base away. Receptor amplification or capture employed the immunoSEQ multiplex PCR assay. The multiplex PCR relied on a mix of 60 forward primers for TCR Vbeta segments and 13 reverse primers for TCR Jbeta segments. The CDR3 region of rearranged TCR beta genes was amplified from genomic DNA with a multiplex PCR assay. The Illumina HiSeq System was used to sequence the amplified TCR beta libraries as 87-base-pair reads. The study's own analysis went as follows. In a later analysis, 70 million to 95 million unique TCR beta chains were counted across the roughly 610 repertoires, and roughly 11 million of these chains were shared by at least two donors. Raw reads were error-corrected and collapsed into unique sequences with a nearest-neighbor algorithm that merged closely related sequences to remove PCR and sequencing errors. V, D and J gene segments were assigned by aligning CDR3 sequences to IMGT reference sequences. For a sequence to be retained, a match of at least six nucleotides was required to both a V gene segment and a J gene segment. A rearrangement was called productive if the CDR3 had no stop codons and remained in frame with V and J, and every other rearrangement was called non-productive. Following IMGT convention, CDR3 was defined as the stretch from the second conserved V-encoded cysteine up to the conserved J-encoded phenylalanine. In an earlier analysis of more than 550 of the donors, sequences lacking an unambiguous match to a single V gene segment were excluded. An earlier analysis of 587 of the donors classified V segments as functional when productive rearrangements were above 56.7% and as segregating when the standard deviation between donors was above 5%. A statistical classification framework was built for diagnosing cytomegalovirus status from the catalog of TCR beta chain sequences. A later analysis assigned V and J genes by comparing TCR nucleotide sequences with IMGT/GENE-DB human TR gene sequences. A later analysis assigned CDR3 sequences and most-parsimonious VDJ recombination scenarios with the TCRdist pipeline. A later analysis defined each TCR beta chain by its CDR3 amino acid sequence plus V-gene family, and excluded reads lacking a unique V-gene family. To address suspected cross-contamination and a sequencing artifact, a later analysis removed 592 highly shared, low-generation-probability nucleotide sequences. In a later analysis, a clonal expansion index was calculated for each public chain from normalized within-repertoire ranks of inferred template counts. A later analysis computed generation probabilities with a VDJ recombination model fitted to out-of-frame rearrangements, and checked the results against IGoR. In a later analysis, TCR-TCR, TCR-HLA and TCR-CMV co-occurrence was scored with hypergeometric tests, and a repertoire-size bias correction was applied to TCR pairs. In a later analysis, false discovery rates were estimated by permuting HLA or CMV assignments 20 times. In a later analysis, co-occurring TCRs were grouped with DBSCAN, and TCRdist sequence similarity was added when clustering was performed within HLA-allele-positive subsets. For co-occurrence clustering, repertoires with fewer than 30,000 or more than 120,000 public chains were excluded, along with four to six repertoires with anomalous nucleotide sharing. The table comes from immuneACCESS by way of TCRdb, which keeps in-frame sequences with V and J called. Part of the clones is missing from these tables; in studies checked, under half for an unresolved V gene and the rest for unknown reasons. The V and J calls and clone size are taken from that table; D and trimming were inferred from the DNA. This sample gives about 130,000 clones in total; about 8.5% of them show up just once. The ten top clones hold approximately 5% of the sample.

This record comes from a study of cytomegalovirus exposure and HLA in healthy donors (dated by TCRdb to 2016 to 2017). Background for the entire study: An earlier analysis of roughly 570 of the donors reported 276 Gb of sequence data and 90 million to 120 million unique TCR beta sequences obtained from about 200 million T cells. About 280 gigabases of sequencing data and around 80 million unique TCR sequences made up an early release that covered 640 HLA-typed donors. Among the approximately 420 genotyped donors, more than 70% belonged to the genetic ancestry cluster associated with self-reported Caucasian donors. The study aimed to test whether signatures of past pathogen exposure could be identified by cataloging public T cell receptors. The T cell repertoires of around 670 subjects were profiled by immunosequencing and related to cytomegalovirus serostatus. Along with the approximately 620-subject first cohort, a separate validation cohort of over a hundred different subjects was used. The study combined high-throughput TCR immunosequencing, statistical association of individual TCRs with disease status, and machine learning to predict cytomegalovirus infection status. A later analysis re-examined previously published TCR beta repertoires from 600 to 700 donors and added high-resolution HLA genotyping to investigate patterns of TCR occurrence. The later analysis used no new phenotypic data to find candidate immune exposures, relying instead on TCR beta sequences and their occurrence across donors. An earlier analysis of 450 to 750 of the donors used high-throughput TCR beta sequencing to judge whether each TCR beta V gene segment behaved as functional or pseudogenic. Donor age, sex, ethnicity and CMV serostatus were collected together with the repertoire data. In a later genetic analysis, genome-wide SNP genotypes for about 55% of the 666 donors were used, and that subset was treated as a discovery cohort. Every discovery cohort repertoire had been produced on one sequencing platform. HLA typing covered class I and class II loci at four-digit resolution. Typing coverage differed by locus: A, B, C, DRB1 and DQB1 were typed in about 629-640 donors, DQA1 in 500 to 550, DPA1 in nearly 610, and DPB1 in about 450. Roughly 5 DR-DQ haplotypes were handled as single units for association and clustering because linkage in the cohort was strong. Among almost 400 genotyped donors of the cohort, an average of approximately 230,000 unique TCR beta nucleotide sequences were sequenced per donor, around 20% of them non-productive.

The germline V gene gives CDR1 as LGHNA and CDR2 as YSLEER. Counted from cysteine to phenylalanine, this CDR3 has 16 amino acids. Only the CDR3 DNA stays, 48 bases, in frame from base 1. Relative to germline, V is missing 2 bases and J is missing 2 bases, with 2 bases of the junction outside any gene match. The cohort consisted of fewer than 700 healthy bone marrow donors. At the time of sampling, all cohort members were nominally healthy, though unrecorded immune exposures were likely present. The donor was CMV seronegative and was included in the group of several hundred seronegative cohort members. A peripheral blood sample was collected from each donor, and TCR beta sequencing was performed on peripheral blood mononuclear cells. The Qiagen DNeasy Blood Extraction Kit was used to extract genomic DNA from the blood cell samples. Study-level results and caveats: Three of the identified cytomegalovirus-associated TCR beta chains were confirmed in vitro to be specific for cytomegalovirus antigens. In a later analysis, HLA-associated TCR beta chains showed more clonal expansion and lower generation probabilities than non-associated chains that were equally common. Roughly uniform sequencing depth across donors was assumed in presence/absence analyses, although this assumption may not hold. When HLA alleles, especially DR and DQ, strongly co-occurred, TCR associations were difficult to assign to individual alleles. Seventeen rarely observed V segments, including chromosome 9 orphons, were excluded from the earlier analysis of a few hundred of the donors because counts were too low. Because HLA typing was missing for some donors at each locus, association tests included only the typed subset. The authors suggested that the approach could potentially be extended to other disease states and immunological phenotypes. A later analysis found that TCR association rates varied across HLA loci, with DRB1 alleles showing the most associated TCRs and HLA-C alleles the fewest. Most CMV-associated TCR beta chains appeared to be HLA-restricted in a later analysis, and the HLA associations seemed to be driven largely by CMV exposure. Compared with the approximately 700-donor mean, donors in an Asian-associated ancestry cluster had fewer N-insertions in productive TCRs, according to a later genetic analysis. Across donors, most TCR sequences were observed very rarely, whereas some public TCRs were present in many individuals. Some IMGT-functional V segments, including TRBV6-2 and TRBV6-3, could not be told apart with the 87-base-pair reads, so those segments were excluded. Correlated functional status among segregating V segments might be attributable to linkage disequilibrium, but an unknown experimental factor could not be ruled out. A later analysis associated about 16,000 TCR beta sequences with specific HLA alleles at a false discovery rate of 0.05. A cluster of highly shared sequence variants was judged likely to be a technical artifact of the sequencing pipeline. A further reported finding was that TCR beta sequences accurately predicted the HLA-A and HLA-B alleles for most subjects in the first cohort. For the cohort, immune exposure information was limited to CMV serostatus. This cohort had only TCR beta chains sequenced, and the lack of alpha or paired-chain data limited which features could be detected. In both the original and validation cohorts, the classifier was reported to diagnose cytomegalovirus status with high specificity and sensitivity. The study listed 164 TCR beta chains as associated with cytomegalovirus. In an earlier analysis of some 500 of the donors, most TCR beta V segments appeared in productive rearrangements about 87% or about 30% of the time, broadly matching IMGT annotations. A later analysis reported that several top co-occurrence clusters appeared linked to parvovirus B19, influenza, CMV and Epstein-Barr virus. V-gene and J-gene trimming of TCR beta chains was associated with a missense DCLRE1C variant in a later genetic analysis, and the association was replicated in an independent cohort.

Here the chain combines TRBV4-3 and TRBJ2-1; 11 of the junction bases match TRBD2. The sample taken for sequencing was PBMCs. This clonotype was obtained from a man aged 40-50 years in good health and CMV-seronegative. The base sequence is TGCGCCAGCAGCCAACAACTAGCGGGGGCCTACAATGAGCAGTTCTTC. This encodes CASSQQLAGAYNEQFF.